This T cell receptor (beta chain) emerged from a study of cytomegalovirus exposure and HLA in healthy donors (dated by TCRdb to 2015 to 2018). For context, the study as a whole: In an earlier analysis of some 550 of the donors, 250 to 350 Gb of sequence data and 100 million or so unique TCR beta sequences from about 190 million T cells were reported. Typing coverage differed by locus: A, B, C, DRB1 and DQB1 were typed in about 620-630 donors, DQA1 in 500 to 550, DPA1 in 606, and DPB1 in 472. An earlier analysis of 450 to 750 of the donors used high-throughput TCR beta sequencing to judge whether each TCR beta V gene segment behaved as functional or pseudogenic. To predict cytomegalovirus infection status, the study brought together high-throughput TCR immunosequencing, statistical association of individual TCRs with disease status, and machine learning. Roughly five DR-DQ haplotypes were handled as single units for association and clustering, since linkage in the cohort was strong. Every discovery cohort repertoire had been produced on one sequencing platform. Roughly 320 gigabases of sequencing data and approximately 92 million unique TCR sequences made up an early release that covered approximately 700 HLA-typed donors. Both class I and class II loci were covered by HLA typing, at four-digit resolution. A later analysis re-analyzed previously published TCR beta repertoires from about 730 donors and added high-resolution HLA genotyping to study TCR occurrence patterns. Donor age, sex, ethnicity and CMV serostatus were collected together with the repertoire data. The study used immunosequencing to profile the T cell repertoires of under 700 subjects and linked those repertoires to cytomegalovirus serostatus. Across some 400 genotyped donors of the cohort, an average of approximately 200,000 unique TCR beta nucleotide sequences per donor were sequenced, and around 19% of those sequences were non-productive. Rather than using new phenotypic data, the later analysis identified candidate immune exposures from TCR beta sequences and from how often those sequences occurred across donors. The study was designed to test whether signatures of past pathogen exposure could be identified by cataloging public T cell receptors. A later genetic analysis took genome-wide SNP genotypes for about 55% of the 666 donors and used that subset as a discovery cohort. Of the 300 to 450 genotyped donors, less than 85% were placed in the genetic ancestry cluster associated with self-reported Caucasian donors. A separate validation cohort of some 130 different subjects was used in addition to the approximately 670-subject first cohort. The paper as a whole reports these results and caveats: Sequencing depth was assumed to be roughly uniform across donors in the presence/absence analyses, though that assumption may not hold. Because counts were too low, roughly 18 rarely observed V segments, including chromosome 9 orphons, were left out of the earlier analysis of approximately 500 of the donors. When HLA alleles, especially DR and DQ, strongly co-occurred, TCR associations were difficult to assign to individual alleles. Correlated functional status among segregating V segments might reflect linkage disequilibrium, but an unknown experimental factor could not be ruled out. A further reported finding was that TCR beta sequences accurately predicted the HLA-A and HLA-B alleles for most subjects in the first cohort. Because the 87-base-pair reads could not distinguish some IMGT-functional V segments, including TRBV6-2 and TRBV6-3, those segments were excluded. At a false discovery rate of 0.05, a later analysis linked 16,000 or so TCR beta sequences to specific HLA alleles. Several of the top co-occurrence clusters appeared to be linked to parvovirus B19, influenza, CMV and Epstein-Barr virus, according to a later analysis. Compared with the roughly 670-donor mean, donors in an Asian-associated ancestry cluster had fewer N-insertions in productive TCRs, according to a later genetic analysis. The classifier was reported to diagnose cytomegalovirus status with high specificity and sensitivity in both the original and validation cohorts. Most TCR sequences were seen in very few donors, while some public TCRs were found in many individuals. In an earlier analysis of approximately 600 of the donors, most TCR beta V segments were observed in productive rearrangements about 90% or about 30% of the time, broadly matching IMGT annotations. In the study, 150 to 200 TCR beta chains were listed as associated with cytomegalovirus. For the cohort, immune exposure information was limited to CMV serostatus. Because HLA typing was unavailable for some donors at each locus, only the typed subset was used in association tests. In this cohort, only TCR beta chains were sequenced, and detectable features were limited by the absence of alpha or paired-chain data. Three of the identified cytomegalovirus-associated TCR beta chains were confirmed in vitro to be specific for cytomegalovirus antigens. In a later analysis, the rate of TCR association differed among HLA loci, with DRB1 alleles having the most associated TCRs and HLA-C alleles having the fewest. Compared with equally common non-associated chains, HLA-associated TCR beta chains in a later analysis were more clonally expanded and had lower generation probabilities. According to a later analysis, most CMV-associated TCR beta chains appeared to be HLA-restricted, and the HLA associations seemed to be driven largely by CMV exposure. A cluster of highly shared sequence variants was judged likely to represent a technical artifact of the sequencing pipeline. The authors suggested that the approach could potentially be extended to other disease states and immunological phenotypes. An association between a missense DCLRE1C variant and V-gene and J-gene trimming of TCR beta chains was found in a later genetic analysis and replicated in an independent cohort.

This clone was counted between two and nine times. The specificity of this receptor is unknown. No qualities accompany the bases; no much larger clone lies one base away. Library generation was performed with the immunoSEQ multiplex PCR assay. For the multiplex PCR, a mixture combining 60 forward primers for TCR Vbeta segments and 13 reverse primers for TCR Jbeta segments was used. The CDR3 region of rearranged TCR beta genes was amplified from genomic DNA with a multiplex PCR assay. Amplified TCR beta libraries were sequenced as 87-base-pair reads on the Illumina HiSeq System. The study's own analysis went as follows. Across the 500 to 750 repertoires, a later analysis counted roughly 84 million unique TCR beta chains, roughly 11 million of which were shared by at least two donors. A nearest-neighbor algorithm error-corrected the raw reads and collapsed the reads into unique sequences, merging closely related sequences to remove PCR and sequencing errors. V, D and J gene segments were assigned by aligning CDR3 sequences to IMGT reference sequences. For a sequence to be retained, a match of at least six nucleotides to both a V gene segment and a J gene segment was required. A rearrangement counted as productive if the CDR3 had no stop codons and remained in frame with V and J, and every other rearrangement counted as non-productive. Following IMGT convention, CDR3 was defined as the stretch from the second conserved V-encoded cysteine up to the conserved J-encoded phenylalanine. In an earlier analysis of around 540 of the donors, sequences lacking an unambiguous match to a single V gene segment were excluded. An earlier analysis of a few hundred of the donors called V segments functional above 56.7% productive rearrangements and segregating when the between-donor standard deviation exceeded 5%. To diagnose cytomegalovirus status from the catalog of TCR beta chain sequences, a statistical classification framework was built. In a later analysis, TCR nucleotide sequences were compared against IMGT/GENE-DB human TR gene sequences so that V and J genes could be assigned. In a later analysis, CDR3 sequences and most-parsimonious VDJ recombination scenarios were assigned using the TCRdist pipeline. A later analysis defined each TCR beta chain by its CDR3 amino acid sequence plus V-gene family, and excluded reads lacking a unique V-gene family. To address suspected cross-contamination and a sequencing artifact, a later analysis removed approximately 590 highly shared, low-generation-probability nucleotide sequences. A later analysis calculated a clonal expansion index for each public chain from normalized within-repertoire ranks of inferred template counts. In a later analysis, generation probabilities were computed using a VDJ recombination model fitted to out-of-frame rearrangements, and the results were checked against IGoR. Hypergeometric tests were used in a later analysis to score TCR-TCR, TCR-HLA and TCR-CMV co-occurrence, with a repertoire-size bias correction applied to the TCR pairs. A later analysis estimated false discovery rates by permuting HLA or CMV assignments 20 times. In a later analysis, co-occurring TCRs were grouped using DBSCAN, and TCRdist sequence similarity was added for clustering within HLA-allele-positive subsets. Co-occurrence clustering excluded repertoires with fewer than 30,000 or more than 120,000 public chains, plus five with anomalous nucleotide sharing. The table comes from immuneACCESS by way of TCRdb, which keeps in-frame sequences with V and J called. Part of the clones is missing from these tables; in studies checked, under half for an unresolved V gene and the rest for unknown reasons. V, J and clone size are those of that table, while D and trimming were read from the DNA. Across this sample there are over 150,000 clones, with 78% seen only once. The ten largest account for around 14% of the sample.

Taken from cysteine to phenylalanine, the CDR3 has 12 residues. The kept DNA is CDR3 alone, 36 bases in frame from the first base. According to the germline V gene, CDR1 reads SGHRS and CDR2 reads YFSETQ. V is shortened by 0 bases, J by 5 bases, and the region joining them spans 5 bases. The cohort consisted of 600 or so healthy bone marrow donors. Cohort members were all nominally healthy when sampled, although unrecorded immune exposures were likely present. The donor tested CMV seropositive, placing the donor among the roughly 300 seropositive members of the cohort. Every donor gave a peripheral blood sample, and the peripheral blood mononuclear cells from that sample were used for TCR beta sequencing. Genomic DNA extraction from the blood cell samples was performed with the Qiagen DNeasy Blood Extraction Kit.

The sequence came from a woman between 45 and 60 years old in good health and CMV-seropositive. The sequenced material came from PBMCs. The chain uses TRBV5-1 and TRBJ1-2; TRBD1 is possibly the D segment (5 matching bases). In nucleotide form, the sequence is TGCGCCAGCAGCTTGGAGGGGTATGGCTACACCTTC. Translated, it gives CASSLEGYGYTF.